What follows are 24 T cell receptor beta chains derived from one specimen sequenced in a study of blood T cell repertoires in COVID-19. Profiled with immunoSEQ multiplex PCR; TCRdb holds only in-frame clones, not every one. This repertoire shows under 150,000 clones, 70% to 85% found once; its top ten account for roughly 9%. The sequenced material came from peripheral blood. All receptors derive from a woman of 80 years or more in a cohort sampled during active or convalescent COVID-19.

This clone was seen once. This CDR3 reads CASSWDRAETQYF. CDR3 DNA sequence: TGTGCCAGCAGCTGGGACAGGGCGGAGACCCAGTACTTC. This rearrangement joins TRBV6-6 to TRBJ2-5, with 9 bases fitting TRBD1. The junction had 4 bases not matched to a gene; V was cut back by 6 bases and J by 5 bases. Germline lookup yields CDR1 MNHNY and CDR2 SVGAGI (reference sequence). This CDR3 is built from 13 residues.

The rearrangement joins TRBV5-1 to TRBJ1-1; 7 bases fit TRBD1. The CDR3 sequence is 15 residues long. V gave up 4 bases and J gave up 0 bases; unmatched junction bases: 6. The germline CDR1 and CDR2 sequences are SGHRS and YFSETQ. CDR3 protein: CASSLRTGVNTEAFF. The DNA of the CDR3 is TGCGCCAGCAGCCTAAGGACAGGAGTGAACACTGAAGCTTTCTTT.

The V call is TRBV6-5, the J call TRBJ1-4; 7 nucleotides match TRBD1. This CDR3 has 15 amino acids. CDR1 MNHEY and CDR2 SVGAGI come from the germline V gene. The V segment lost 6 bases and the J segment 5 bases; nucleotides outside the gene matches: 9. CDR3 sequence: CASSGYGTENEKLFF. For the CDR3, the DNA is TGTGCCAGCAGCGGTTATGGGACAGAGAATGAAAAACTGTTTTTT.

This clone was seen a few times. The chain recombines TRBV28 with TRBJ1-3, with 7 bases identical to TRBD1. V shed 6 bases, J shed 2 bases, and the junction held 4 bases outside the gene matches. Germline CDR1 is MDHEN and CDR2 is SYDVKM. CDR3 size: 14 residues. CDR3 nucleotides: TGTGCCAGCAGCCTAGGGGGCGCTGGAAACACCATATATTTT. Protein: CASSLGGAGNTIYF.

The V gene is TRBV28, the J gene TRBJ1-2; weak D call: TRBD1 (6 bases). Germline V CDR1 and CDR2: MDHEN, SYDVKM. The CDR3 is 13 residues long. The V and J ends lost 7 bases and 5 bases respectively, with 14 bases between them. The CDR3 nucleotides read TGTGCCAGCATGGACAGAGCGCGGTATGGCTACACCTTC. Protein product: CASMDRARYGYTF.

V and J are TRBV11-2 and TRBJ1-3, with D perhaps matching TRBD1 (5 bases). The ends were cut back, 1 base at V and 7 bases at J, with 8 bases in the middle. The CDR3 is 13 amino acids. CDR1 SGHAT and CDR2 FQNNGV come from the germline V gene. The CDR3 here is CASSLAGGNTIYF. DNA of the CDR3: TGTGCCAGCAGCTTAGCGGGGGGGAACACCATATATTTT. Supplemented by reference TRBV11-2 and TRBJ1-3, the full variable domain reads EAGVAQSPRYKIIEKRQSVAFWCNPISGHATLYWYQQILGQGPKLLIQFQNNGVVDDSQLPKDRFSAERLKGVDSTLKIQPAKLEDSAVYLCASSLAGGNTIYFGEGSWLTVV.

The chain has TRBV28 and TRBJ1-5; D gene unclear. Per the germline V gene, CDR1 is MDHEN and CDR2 is SYDVKM. Trimming stripped 8 bases from V and 5 bases from J, with 13 bases between. This CDR3 has 13 amino acids. DNA for the CDR3: TGTGCCAGCGGCAATCTTATGTATCAGCCCCAGCATTTT. Its translation is CASGNLMYQPQHF.

This chain joins TRBV7-8 and TRBJ2-6, with D possibly being TRBD1 (7 bases). V was cut by 5 bases and J by 0 bases, with 14 bases left in between. This CDR3 has 17 residues. Germline CDR1 and CDR2: SGHVS and FQNEAQ. The CDR3 DNA sequence: TGTGCCAGCAGCGGCAGGGGGGCCCCCTCTGGGGCCAACGTCCTGACTTTC. This gives the protein CASSGRGAPSGANVLTF.

This clone has a single count. CDR3 sequence reads: CASRGWDRPNTEAFF. The CDR3 DNA sequence: TGTGCCAGCAGGGGCTGGGACAGGCCGAACACTGAAGCTTTCTTT. This chain links TRBV28 with TRBJ1-1; 8 bases agree with TRBD1. The CDR3 totals 15 residues. Germline CDR1 is MDHEN and CDR2 is SYDVKM. Unmatched junction bases numbered 7, after V lost 6 bases and J lost 1 base.

The chain links TRBV2 to TRBJ2-1, with a tentative D call TRBD2 (6 bases). This CDR3 is 15 amino acids long. V gave up 4 bases and J gave up 6 bases, with 16 bases separating them. Germline-derived CDR1 and CDR2 are SNHLY and FYNNEI. CDR3: CASSGGRGYRNEQFF. The CDR3 nucleotides read TGTGCCAGCAGTGGCGGGCGGGGTTACCGCAATGAGCAGTTCTTC.

V and J are TRBV18 and TRBJ2-7; tentative D call: TRBD1 (5 bases). Germline lookup yields CDR1 KGHSH and CDR2 LQKENI. V gave up 0 bases and J gave up 0 bases, with 9 bases separating them. The CDR3 extends over 15 amino acids. DNA of the CDR3: TGTGCCAGCTCACCACCCACAGGATACTCCTACGAGCAGTACTTC. Translation: CASSPPTGYSYEQYF. The full variable domain, rest sourced from reference TRBV18 and TRBJ2-7, is NAGVMQNPRHLVRRRGQEARLRCSPMKGHSHVYWYRQLPEEGLKFMVYLQKENIIDESGMPKERFSAEFPKEGPSILRIQQVVRGDSAAYFCASSPPTGYSYEQYFGPGTRLTVT.

The CDR3, as DNA: TGTGCCAGCAGTTTTTCCAGGTACGGTGGCTACACCTTC. This translates into CASSFSRYGGYTF. J is TRBJ1-2 and V is TRBV28, with unresolved D. This CDR3 comprises 13 residues. The V gene's germline CDR1 is MDHEN and CDR2 SYDVKM. V shed 3 bases and J shed 7 bases, with 12 bases lying between them.

DNA of the CDR3: TGTGCCAGCAGAAAGGGAGGGTTTACCTACAATGAGCAGTTCTTC. Translating gives CASRKGGFTYNEQFF. The V call is TRBV2, the J call TRBJ2-1, with 7 bases aligning to TRBD2. Germline V CDR1 and CDR2: SNHLY, FYNNEI. This CDR3 is 15 amino acids long. Trimming took 6 bases from V and 2 from J; bases not matched to a gene: 7.

This clone was counted once. The chain has TRBV24-1 and TRBJ1-5; perhaps TRBD1 as D (6 bases). Germline values: CDR1 KGHDR, CDR2 SFDVKD. V lost 4 bases and J 1 base, leaving 13 bases between the germline ends. The CDR3 covers 16 residues. As DNA, the CDR3 is TGTGCCACCAGTGACCCAAGAACAGGGAGCAATCAGCCCCAGCATTTT. The encoded protein is CATSDPRTGSNQPQHF.

The rearrangement joins TRBV5-1 to TRBJ1-4; D call uncertain. The CDR3 totals 15 residues. Trimming removed 4 bases from V and 0 bases from J, with 10 bases in between. Germline V CDR1 and CDR2: SGHRS, YFSETQ. CDR3 in amino acids: CASSRDLATNEKLFF. The CDR3 coding sequence is TGCGCCAGCAGCCGGGATTTGGCAACTAATGAAAAACTGTTTTTT.

This clone showed up just once. This chain links TRBV21-1 with TRBJ2-2; the table's TRBD2 call for D was not verified on the DNA. TRBV21-1 is assigned pseudogene status. There are 20 residues in the CDR3. The CDR3 coding sequence is TGTGCCAGCAGCAAAGCGAGGAGGCTAGCGGGGGGGCCCGGCACCGGGGAGCTGTTTTTT. Its translation is CASSKARRLAGGPGTGELFF.

The rearrangement links TRBV2 to TRBJ2-7, with 8 positions matching TRBD2. Germline assignment: CDR1 SNHLY and CDR2 FYNNEI. J was trimmed by 0 bases and V by 7 bases; bases with no gene match: 8. This CDR3 contains 15 residues. Here the CDR3 DNA reads TGTGCCAGCACCGATATCGGGAGGGACTCCTACGAGCAGTACTTC. Its translation is CASTDIGRDSYEQYF. Full variable domain (remainder filled in from reference TRBV2 and TRBJ2-7): EPEVTQTPSHQVTQMGQEVILRCVPISNHLYFYWYRQILGQKVEFLVSFYNNEISEKSEIFDDQFSVERPDGSNFTLKIRSTKLEDSAMYFCASTDIGRDSYEQYFGPGTRLTVT.

The chain recombines TRBV5-1 with TRBJ2-2; TRBD2 matches at 10 bases. Germline lookup yields CDR1 SGHRS and CDR2 YFSETQ. V shed 2 bases, J shed 9 bases, and the junction held 7 bases outside the gene matches. CDR3 length equals 15 residues. The CDR3 is CASSFERGGPRELFF. The CDR3 bases are TGCGCCAGCAGCTTCGAGCGGGGGGGCCCCCGGGAGCTGTTTTTT.

The chain recombines TRBV27 with TRBJ1-5; D is uncertain. The CDR3 runs 18 residues. Germline CDR1 reads MNHEY; CDR2 reads SMNVEV (reference sequence). V lost 1 base and J lost 0, with 16 bases in between. In DNA, the CDR3 is TGTGCCAGCAGTTTATACCCACCCGGGAGTTATAGCAATCAGCCCCAGCATTTT. Translating it yields CASSLYPPGSYSNQPQHF.

This rearrangement joins TRBV6-2 or TRBV6-3 to TRBJ1-2; the D gene is possibly TRBD1 (5 bases). The V gene's germline CDR1 is MNHEY and CDR2 SVGEGT. CDR3 length: 15 residues. Trimming left V 5 bases short and J 0 bases short, with 13 bases between. CDR3 DNA: TGTGCCAGCAGTCAACAGTGGACAACTAACTATGGCTACACCTTC. The encoded protein is CASSQQWTTNYGYTF.

The CDR3 bases are TGTGCCAGCAGCCTAGACAGGGTTCGACTGTTTTTT. It encodes CASSLDRVRLFF. This chain links TRBV7-2 with TRBJ1-4, with 7 positions matching TRBD1. This CDR3 is built from 12 residues. Unmatched junction bases numbered 7, after V lost 5 bases and J lost 13 bases. The germline CDR1 and CDR2 sequences are SGHTA and FQGNSA.

The chain uses TRBV2 and TRBJ1-1; no definite D call. Trimming shortened V by 1 base and J by 9 bases, and 9 bases separated the two germline ends. Germline assignment: CDR1 SNHLY and CDR2 FYNNEI. The CDR3 is 12 amino acids. This CDR3 reads CASSEDITKAFF. Here the CDR3 DNA reads TGTGCCAGCAGTGAAGACATAACTAAAGCTTTCTTT.

This clone was detected a few times. The chain links TRBV5-1 to TRBJ1-3; TRBD1 matches 9 bases. Losses at the gene ends were 7 bases for V and 2 bases for J; bases not matched to a gene: 4. Germline CDR1 and CDR2: SGHRS and YFSETQ. The CDR3 sequence is 14 residues long. The CDR3 DNA is TGCGCCAGCGGGACAGGGCCCGCTGGAAACACCATATATTTT. Amino acids: CASGTGPAGNTIYF.

The genes are TRBV28 and TRBJ1-4; D not resolved. V was trimmed by 7 bases and J by 5 bases, leaving 14 bases between them. Germline V gene data show CDR1 as MDHEN and CDR2 as SYDVKM. This CDR3 region has 14 residues. In DNA, the CDR3 is TGTGCCAGCAACTTCCGCCAGGTCAATGAAAAACTGTTTTTT. Protein: CASNFRQVNEKLFF.